What follows describes a single T cell receptor (beta chain). The antigen is undetermined. The source of the sample is a study of CD8 T cells in ankylosing spondylitis. Study outcomes and limitations: Significantly higher representation of disease-linked clones was reported for matched ankylosing spondylitis synovial fluid. Ankylosing spondylitis blood appeared to carry a characteristic TCR beta motif of roughly 8 highly homologous variants. Past research had described some motif variants in reactive arthritis synovial fluid and blood.

The authors made TCR beta libraries by quantitative 5'-RACE with molecular barcodes. Via MiXCR, TCRdb re-called the 5' RACE reads, giving one row per CDR3 protein. The sample shows 750,000 to 850,000 distinct CDR3 sequences, 12% of them seen only once. The clonotype originates from a male donor with ankylosing spondylitis. Material for sequencing was blood, either unsorted or a sorted T cell fraction (not recorded which).

The CDR3 protein is CASSIPSGNTDTQYF. The DNA for the CDR3 is TGTGCCAGCAGCATCCCTAGCGGGAACACAGATACGCAGTATTTT. The chain couples TRBV6-1 to TRBJ2-3, with 9 bases aligning to TRBD2. The CDR3 consists of 15 residues. Germline values: CDR1 MNHNS, CDR2 SASEGT. Trimming took 6 bases from V and 2 from J; bases not matched to a gene: 6.